Presented here are 4 T cell receptor beta chains from one specimen sequenced in a study of CD8+CD57+ T cells in acquired aplastic anemia. CDR3 and TCR beta VDJ profiling relied on a genomic DNA template. TCRdb reanalysed the reads using MiXCR and keeps one entry per CDR3 protein. The sample yields around 200,000 distinct CDR3 sequences, under 50% seen once. Patients chosen for sequencing had shown CD8+CD57+ cell expansion by flow cytometry. The sequenced material came from sorted CD4+, CD8+, or CD8+CD57+ T cells (not recorded which) from PBMCs. These TCRs come from a human donor with aplastic anemia.

This clonotype was counted many times. The chain uses TRBV6-5 and TRBJ1-2, with 8 bases fitting TRBD1. The CDR3 covers 13 residues. With V trimmed by 6 bases and J by 8 bases, 8 bases remained unmatched. In germline, CDR1 is MNHEY, CDR2 SVGAGI. DNA of the CDR3: TGTGCCAGCAGGCGAACAGGGGGTGACGGCTACACCTTC. Translation: CASRRTGGDGYTF.

This clonotype was observed a handful of times. This chain joins TRBV24-1 and TRBJ2-1, with D perhaps matching TRBD2 (6 bases). The V gene's germline CDR1 is KGHDR and CDR2 SFDVKD. V was pared by 6 bases and J by 10 bases, with 12 bases between. This CDR3 contains 12 residues. The chain's CDR3 is CATSRGGFEQFF. CDR3 DNA sequence: TGTGCCACCAGTCGCGGAGGGTTCGAGCAGTTCTTC.

The genes are TRBV14 and TRBJ1-6, with D possibly being TRBD1 (5 bases). CDR3 size: 14 residues. Trimming removed 5 bases at V and 7 bases at J, with 12 bases between. CDR1 is SGHDN and CDR2 is FVKESK in the germline V gene. The DNA for the CDR3 is TGTGCCAGCAGCTGGGGCCTGAGGAATTCACCCCTCCACTTT. Its translation: CASSWGLRNSPLHF.

This clonotype was recorded many times. The chain links TRBV7-9 to TRBJ1-4, with 9 bases identical to TRBD1. This CDR3 contains 14 residues. Per germline, CDR1 SEHNR and CDR2 FQNEAQ (reference sequence). V shed 5 bases and J 8 bases; nucleotides not matched to a gene: 6. CDR3 sequence: CASSPQGAVEKLFF. Here the CDR3 DNA reads TGTGCCAGCAGCCCACAGGGGGCGGTCGAAAAACTGTTTTTT. The variable domain in full, with the rest retrieved from reference TRBV7-9 and TRBJ1-4, is DTGVSQNPRHKITKRGQNVTFRCDPISEHNRLYWYRQTLGQGPEFLTYFQNEAQLEKSRLLSDRFSAERPKGSFSTLEIQRTEQGDSAMYLCASSPQGAVEKLFFGSGTQLSVL.